This T cell receptor beta chain was observed in a study of blood T cell repertoires in COVID-19. Turning to the study itself: COVID-19 samples from acute and convalescent phases originated in the United States, Italy and Spain. PBMCs, B-cell-depleted T cells, or T cells provided the cDNA or gDNA that made up the material.

The V end lost 1 base, the J end lost 1 base, and 18 bases lay between the germline ends. This CDR3 has 17 residues. The germline V gene has CDR1 SGHDT and CDR2 YYEEEE. Per the original data handling: Counts of nucleated cells, estimated from reference gene primer amplification, were obtained. Only in-frame clones appear in the TCRdb table, and some are missing; sequencing was by immunoSEQ multiplex PCR. For V, J and clone size, that table is used; D and trimming come from the DNA. The sample shows roughly 41,000 clones, around 90% of them seen only once. The material sequenced was peripheral blood. The V and J genes are TRBV5-6 and TRBJ2-7; tentatively, D is TRBD1 (5 bases). This receptor was identified in a man in his sixties with active or convalescent COVID-19. CDR3 residues: CASSLSWGLDGSYEQYF. The CDR3 DNA reads as TGTGCCAGCAGCTTGTCATGGGGCCTTGACGGATCCTACGAGCAGTACTTC.